This passage covers 5 T cell receptor beta chains from one sample sequenced in a study of T cell repertoires in cytomegalovirus infection. TCRdb passed the reads through MiXCR, listing each CDR3 protein once. This sample carries around 740,000 distinct CDR3 sequences, 35% of them seen once, and the ten largest clones take about 2.8%. The sample comprised PBMCs. These TCRs come from a human donor in good health (CMV status not recorded). Some clones in this sample may be carry-over from other donors' samples.

This chain connects TRBV7-2 to TRBJ2-5; no reliable D call. V gave up 1 base and J gave up 13 bases, with 19 bases separating them. The CDR3 consists of 14 residues. In germline, CDR1 is SGHTA, CDR2 FQGNSA. The DNA for the CDR3 is TGTGCCAGCAGCTTAGAGGCACAGAATACACCGAGGTACTTC. Translated: CASSLEAQNTPRYF. Full variable domain (outside the CDR3, taken from reference TRBV7-2 and TRBJ2-5): GAGVSQSPSNKVTEKGKDVELRCDPISGHTALYWYRQSLGQGLEFLIYFQGNSAPDKSGLPSDRFSAERTGGSVSTLTIQRTQQEDSAVYLCASSLEAQNTPRYFGPGTRLLVL.

V gene TRBV5-6 combines with J gene TRBJ1-5; D not resolved. Germline V lookup: CDR1 SGHDT, CDR2 YYEEEE. Trimming stripped 2 bases from V and 2 bases from J, with 11 bases between. The CDR3 covers 15 residues. The CDR3 DNA sequence: TGTGCCAGCAGCTTTGGGGTTGTGGGCAATCAGCCCCAGCATTTT. This encodes CASSFGVVGNQPQHF.

This chain links TRBV28 with TRBJ1-2; D is unresolved. Between the trimmed V and J ends, which lost 4 bases and 10 bases, there was a span of 10 bases. The CDR3 spans 11 residues. CDR1 is MDHEN and CDR2 is SYDVKM in the germline V gene. This CDR3 is CASSSPQYYTF. The DNA for the CDR3 is TGTGCCAGCAGTTCCCCTCAGTACTACACCTTC.

The CDR3 loop is CASSEGLGPYEQYF. CDR3 DNA: TGTGCCAGCAGCGAAGGACTAGGTCCCTACGAGCAGTACTTC. The V and J genes are TRBV5-4 and TRBJ2-7; TRBD2 matches at 7 bases. After removal of 4 bases from V and 2 bases from J, the junction contained 6 bases not matched to a gene. In germline, CDR1 is SGHNT, CDR2 YYREEE (reference sequence). This CDR3 has 14 residues. Supplemented by reference TRBV5-4 and TRBJ2-7, the full variable domain reads ETGVTQSPTHLIKTRGQQVTLRCSSQSGHNTVSWYQQALGQGPQFIFQYYREEENGRGNFPPRFSGLQFPNYSSELNVNALELDDSALYLCASSEGLGPYEQYFGPGTRLTVT.

V usage is TRBV15 and J usage is TRBJ2-3; 7 nucleotides agree with TRBD2. V was pared by 5 bases and J by 4 bases, with 6 bases of the junction left unmatched. Germline-derived CDR1 and CDR2 are LNHNV and YYDKDF (reference sequence). The CDR3 length is 14 residues. The DNA of the CDR3 is TGTGCCACCAGCTCGGGACGGGGGGCAGATACGCAGTATTTT. It specifies CATSSGRGADTQYF.